This TCR beta chain was recovered during a study of tumor-infiltrating lymphocytes in primary liver carcinoma. At the level of the study: Among the tumors, stages were T1-T3 N0M0 and sizes about 4 to 11 cm. Samples had roughly 3.65 to 7.5 million productive TCRbeta reads, comparable between tissue types.

Both RNA and DNA were isolated together from around 20-30 mg of bulk tissue that had not been sorted. J gave up 4 bases and V 5 bases, and 5 bases lay outside the gene matches. CDR3 length: 15 residues. From germline, CDR1 is SGHDT and CDR2 YYEEEE. A primer in the constant region served to generate TCR beta cDNA from approximately 450 ng of total RNA. Three nested multiplex PCR rounds, a slightly modified ARM-PCR method, built the TCR beta libraries. Two initial PCR rounds of about 11 cycles each paired TRBV1-TRBV30 forward primers with a C-beta reverse primer. TCRdb re-analysed the multiplex PCR reads in MiXCR, keeping a single row per CDR3 protein. The repertoire holds 80,000 to 100,000 distinct CDR3 sequences, with around 70% as singletons. This clonotype was seen more than once but under ten times.

The chain carries TRBV5-6 and TRBJ2-2, with TRBD1 matching 10 bases. The sequence was collected from a man in his forties with primary liver carcinoma and hepatitis B virus infection. The sequenced material came from tumor-adjacent normal liver tissue. CDR3 sequence reads: CASSIGTGVTGELFF. The CDR3 DNA reads as TGTGCCAGCAGTATCGGGACAGGGGTCACCGGGGAGCTGTTTTTT.